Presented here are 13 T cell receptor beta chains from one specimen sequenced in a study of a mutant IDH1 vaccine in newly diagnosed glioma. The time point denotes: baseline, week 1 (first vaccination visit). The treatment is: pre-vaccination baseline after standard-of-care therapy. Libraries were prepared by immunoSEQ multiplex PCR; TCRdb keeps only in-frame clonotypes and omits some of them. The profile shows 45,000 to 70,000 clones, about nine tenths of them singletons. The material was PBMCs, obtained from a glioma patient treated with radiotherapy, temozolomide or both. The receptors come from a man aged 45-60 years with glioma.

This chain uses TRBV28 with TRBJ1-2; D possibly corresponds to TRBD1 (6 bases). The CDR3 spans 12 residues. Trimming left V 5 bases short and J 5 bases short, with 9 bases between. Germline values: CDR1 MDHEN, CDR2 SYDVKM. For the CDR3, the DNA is TGTGCCAGCAGTATCAGGGGTTATGGCTACACCTTC. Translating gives CASSIRGYGYTF.

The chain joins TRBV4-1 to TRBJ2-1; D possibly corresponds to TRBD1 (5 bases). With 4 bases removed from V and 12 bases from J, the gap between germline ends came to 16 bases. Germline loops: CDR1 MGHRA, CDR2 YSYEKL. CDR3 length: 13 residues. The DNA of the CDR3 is TGCGCCAGCAGCCCAAGGGTAGGGGAAGGGCAGTTCTTC. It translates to CASSPRVGEGQFF.

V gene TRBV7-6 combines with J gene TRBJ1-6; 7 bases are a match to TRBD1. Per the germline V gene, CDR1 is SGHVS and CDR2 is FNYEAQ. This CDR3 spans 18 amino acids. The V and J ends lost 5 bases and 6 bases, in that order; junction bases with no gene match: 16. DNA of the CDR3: TGTGCCAGCAGCCAAGGGGGGCCGACAGGGCGACTTAATTCACCCCTCCACTTT. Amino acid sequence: CASSQGGPTGRLNSPLHF.

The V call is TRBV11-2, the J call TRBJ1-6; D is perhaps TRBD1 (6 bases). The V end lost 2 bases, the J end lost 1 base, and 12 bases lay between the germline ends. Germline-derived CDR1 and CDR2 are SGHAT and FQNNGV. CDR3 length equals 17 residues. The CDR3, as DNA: TGTGCCAGCAGCTTACGCGACAGGCGGTCCTATAATTCACCCCTCCACTTT. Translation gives CASSLRDRRSYNSPLHF.

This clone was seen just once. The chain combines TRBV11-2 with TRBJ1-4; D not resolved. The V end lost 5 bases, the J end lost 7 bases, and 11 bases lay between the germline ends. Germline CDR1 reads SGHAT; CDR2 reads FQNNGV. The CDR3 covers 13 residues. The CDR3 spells CASSVGAGEKLFF. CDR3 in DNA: TGTGCCAGCAGCGTGGGCGCAGGTGAAAAACTGTTTTTT.

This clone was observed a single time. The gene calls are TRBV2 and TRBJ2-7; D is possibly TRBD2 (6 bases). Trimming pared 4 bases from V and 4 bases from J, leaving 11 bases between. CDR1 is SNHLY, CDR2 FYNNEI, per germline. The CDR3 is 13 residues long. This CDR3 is CASSGLGIYEQYF. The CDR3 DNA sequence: TGTGCCAGCAGTGGACTAGGAATATACGAGCAGTACTTC.

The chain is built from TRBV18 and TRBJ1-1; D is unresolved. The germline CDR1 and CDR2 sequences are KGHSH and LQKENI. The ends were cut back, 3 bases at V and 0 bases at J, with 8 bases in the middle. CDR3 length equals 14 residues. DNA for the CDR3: TGTGCCAGCTCACCCGGGTTGATGAACACTGAAGCTTTCTTT. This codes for CASSPGLMNTEAFF.

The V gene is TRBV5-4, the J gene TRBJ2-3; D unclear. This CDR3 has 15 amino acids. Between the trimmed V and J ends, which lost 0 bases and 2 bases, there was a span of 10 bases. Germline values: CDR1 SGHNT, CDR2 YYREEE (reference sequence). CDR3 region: CASSLGNYVTDTQYF. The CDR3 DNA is TGTGCCAGCAGCTTGGGGAACTATGTCACAGATACGCAGTATTTT.

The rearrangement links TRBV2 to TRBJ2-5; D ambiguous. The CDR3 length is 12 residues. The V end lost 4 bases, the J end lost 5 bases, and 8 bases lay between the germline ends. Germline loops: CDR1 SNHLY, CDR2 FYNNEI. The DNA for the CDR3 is TGTGCCAGCAGTGTGGGCTATGAGACCCAGTACTTC. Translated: CASSVGYETQYF.

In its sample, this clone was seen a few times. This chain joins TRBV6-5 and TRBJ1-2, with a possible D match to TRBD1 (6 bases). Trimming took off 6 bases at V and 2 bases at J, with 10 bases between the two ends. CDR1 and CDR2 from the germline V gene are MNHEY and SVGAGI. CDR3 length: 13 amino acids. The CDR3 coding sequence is TGTGCCAGCAGCCGAGGACAGAACTATGGCTACACCTTC. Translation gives CASSRGQNYGYTF.

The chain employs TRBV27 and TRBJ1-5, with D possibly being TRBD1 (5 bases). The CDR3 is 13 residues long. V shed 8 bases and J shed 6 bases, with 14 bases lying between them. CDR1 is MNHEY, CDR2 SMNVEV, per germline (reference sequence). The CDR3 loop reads CASQSTGGQPQHF. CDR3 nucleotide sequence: TGTGCCAGCCAAAGTACGGGGGGTCAGCCCCAGCATTTT.

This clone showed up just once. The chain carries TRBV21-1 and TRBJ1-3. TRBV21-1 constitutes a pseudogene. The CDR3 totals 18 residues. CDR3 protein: CASSNAGGHTFSGNTIYF. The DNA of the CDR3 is TGTGCCAGCAGCAACGCTGGAGGTCACACCTTCTCTGGAAACACCATATATTTT.

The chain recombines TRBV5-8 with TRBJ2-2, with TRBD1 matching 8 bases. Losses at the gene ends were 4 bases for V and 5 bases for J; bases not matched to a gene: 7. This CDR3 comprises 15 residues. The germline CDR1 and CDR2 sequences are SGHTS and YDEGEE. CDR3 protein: CASSPRTGRTGELFF. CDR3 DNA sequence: TGTGCCAGCAGCCCGAGGACAGGGAGAACCGGGGAGCTGTTTTTT.